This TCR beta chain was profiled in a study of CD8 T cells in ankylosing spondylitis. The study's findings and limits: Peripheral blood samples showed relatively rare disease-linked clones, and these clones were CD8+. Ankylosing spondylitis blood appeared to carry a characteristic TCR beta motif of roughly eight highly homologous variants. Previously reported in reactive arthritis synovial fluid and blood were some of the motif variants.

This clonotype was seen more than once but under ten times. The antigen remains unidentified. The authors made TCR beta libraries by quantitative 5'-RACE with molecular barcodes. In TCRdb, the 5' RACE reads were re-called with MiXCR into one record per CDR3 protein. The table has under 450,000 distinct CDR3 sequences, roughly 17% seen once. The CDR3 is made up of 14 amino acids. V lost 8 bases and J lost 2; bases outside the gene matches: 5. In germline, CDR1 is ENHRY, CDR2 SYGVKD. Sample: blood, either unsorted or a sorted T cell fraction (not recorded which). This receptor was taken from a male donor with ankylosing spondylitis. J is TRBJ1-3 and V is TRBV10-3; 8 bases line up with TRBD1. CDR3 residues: CAIGQGRAGNTIYF. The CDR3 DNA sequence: TGTGCCATCGGACAGGGAAGAGCTGGAAACACCATATATTTT.